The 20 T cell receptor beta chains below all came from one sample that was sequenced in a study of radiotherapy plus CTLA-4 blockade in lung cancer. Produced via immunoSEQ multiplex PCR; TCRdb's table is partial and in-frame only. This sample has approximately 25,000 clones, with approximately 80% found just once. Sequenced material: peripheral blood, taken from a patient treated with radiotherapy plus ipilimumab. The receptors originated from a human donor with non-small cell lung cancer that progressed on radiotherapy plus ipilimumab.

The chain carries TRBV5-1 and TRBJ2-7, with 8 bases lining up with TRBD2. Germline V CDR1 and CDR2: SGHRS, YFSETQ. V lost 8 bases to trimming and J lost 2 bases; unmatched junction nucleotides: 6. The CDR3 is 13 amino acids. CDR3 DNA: TGCGCCAGTCGAGCGGGAGAGGCCTACGAGCAGTACTTC. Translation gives CASRAGEAYEQYF.

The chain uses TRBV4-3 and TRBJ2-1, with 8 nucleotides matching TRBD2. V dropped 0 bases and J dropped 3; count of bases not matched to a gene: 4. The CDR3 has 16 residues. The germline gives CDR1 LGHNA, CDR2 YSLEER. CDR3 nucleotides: TGCGCCAGCAGCCAAGAAAGCGGGGGACTCTACAATGAGCAGTTCTTC. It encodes CASSQESGGLYNEQFF.

The CDR3 region has the DNA TGTGCCAGCAGCTCCCGTCCGGGCAATGAGCAGTTCTTC. Protein: CASSSRPGNEQFF. This chain uses TRBV9 with TRBJ2-1, with no clear D. Germline V gene data show CDR1 as SGDLS and CDR2 as YYNGEE. The V end was cut by 4 bases, the J end by 6 bases, with 11 bases between. This CDR3 is built from 13 residues.

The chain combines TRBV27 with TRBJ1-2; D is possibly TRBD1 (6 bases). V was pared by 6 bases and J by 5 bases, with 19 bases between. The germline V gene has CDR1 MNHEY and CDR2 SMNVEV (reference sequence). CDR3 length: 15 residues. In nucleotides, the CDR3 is TGTGCCAGCAGCCCAGGGGCCCCGTTTCCTTATGGCTACACCTTC. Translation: CASSPGAPFPYGYTF.

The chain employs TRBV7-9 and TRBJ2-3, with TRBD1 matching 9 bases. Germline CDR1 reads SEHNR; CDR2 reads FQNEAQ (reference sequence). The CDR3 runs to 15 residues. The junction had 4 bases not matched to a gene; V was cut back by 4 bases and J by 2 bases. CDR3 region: CASSSDRGPTDTQYF. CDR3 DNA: TGTGCCAGCAGCTCGGACAGGGGACCCACAGATACGCAGTATTTT.

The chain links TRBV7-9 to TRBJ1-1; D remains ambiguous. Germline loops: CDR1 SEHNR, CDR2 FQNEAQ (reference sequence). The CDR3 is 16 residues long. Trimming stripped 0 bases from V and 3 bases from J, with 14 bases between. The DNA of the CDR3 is TGTGCCAGCAGCTTAGCGGCCGCGGGTCGGGACACTGAAGCTTTCTTT. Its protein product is CASSLAAAGRDTEAFF.

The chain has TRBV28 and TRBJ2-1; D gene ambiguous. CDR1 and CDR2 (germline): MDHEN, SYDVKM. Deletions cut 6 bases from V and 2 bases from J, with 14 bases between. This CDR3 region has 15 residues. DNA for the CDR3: TGTGCCAGCAGGCCGTCCATGTCGGCCTACAATGAGCAGTTCTTC. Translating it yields CASRPSMSAYNEQFF. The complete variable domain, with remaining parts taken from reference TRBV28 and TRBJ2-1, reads DVKVTQSSRYLVKRTGEKVFLECVQDMDHENMFWYRQDPGLGLRLIYFSYDVKMKEKGDIPEGYSVSREKKERFSLILESASTNQTSMYLCASRPSMSAYNEQFFGPGTRLTVL.

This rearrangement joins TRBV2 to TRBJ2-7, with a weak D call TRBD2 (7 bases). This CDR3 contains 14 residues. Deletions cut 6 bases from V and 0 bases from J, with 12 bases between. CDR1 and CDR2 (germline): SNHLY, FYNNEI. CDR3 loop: CASRDSGVSYEQYF. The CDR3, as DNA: TGTGCCAGCAGGGACAGCGGGGTCTCCTACGAGCAGTACTTC.

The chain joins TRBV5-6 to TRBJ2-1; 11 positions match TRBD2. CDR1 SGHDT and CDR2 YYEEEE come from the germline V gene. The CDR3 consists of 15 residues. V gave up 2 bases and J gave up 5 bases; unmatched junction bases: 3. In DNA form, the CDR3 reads TGTGCCAGCAGCTTCGGGACTAGCGGTGACAATGAGCAGTTCTTC. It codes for CASSFGTSGDNEQFF.

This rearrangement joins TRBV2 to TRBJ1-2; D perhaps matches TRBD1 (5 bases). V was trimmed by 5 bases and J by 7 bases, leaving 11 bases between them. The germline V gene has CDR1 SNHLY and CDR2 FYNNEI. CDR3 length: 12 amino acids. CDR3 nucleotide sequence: TGTGCCAGCAGTCGGGGGGATGGTGGCTACACCTTC. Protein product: CASSRGDGGYTF.

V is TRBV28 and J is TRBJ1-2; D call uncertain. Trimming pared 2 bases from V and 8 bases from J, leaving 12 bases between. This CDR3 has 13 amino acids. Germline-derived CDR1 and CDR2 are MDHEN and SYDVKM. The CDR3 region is CASSLGQRRGYTF. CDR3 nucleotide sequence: TGTGCCAGCAGTTTAGGGCAGCGGAGGGGCTACACCTTC.

This CDR3 reads CASSLGQGQPQHF. The CDR3 coding sequence is TGTGCCAGCAGTTTGGGCCAGGGTCAGCCCCAGCATTTT. This chain links TRBV27 with TRBJ1-5; perhaps TRBD1 as D (5 bases). CDR3 length: 13 residues. The germline CDR1 and CDR2 sequences are MNHEY and SMNVEV (reference sequence). Trimming took 3 bases from V and 6 from J, leaving 9 bases between them.

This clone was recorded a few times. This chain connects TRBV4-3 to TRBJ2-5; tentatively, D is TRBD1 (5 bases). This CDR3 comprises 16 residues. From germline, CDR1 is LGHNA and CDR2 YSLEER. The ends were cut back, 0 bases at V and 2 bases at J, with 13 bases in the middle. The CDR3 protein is CASSQDQMGQQETQYF. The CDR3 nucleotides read TGCGCCAGCAGCCAAGACCAAATGGGGCAGCAAGAGACCCAGTACTTC.

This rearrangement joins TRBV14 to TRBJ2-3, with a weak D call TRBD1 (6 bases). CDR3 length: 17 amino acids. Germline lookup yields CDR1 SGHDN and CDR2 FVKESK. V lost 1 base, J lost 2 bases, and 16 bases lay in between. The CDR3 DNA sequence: TGTGCCAGCAGCCAAGTGGGGACAATCCGACACACAGATACGCAGTATTTT. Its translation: CASSQVGTIRHTDTQYF.

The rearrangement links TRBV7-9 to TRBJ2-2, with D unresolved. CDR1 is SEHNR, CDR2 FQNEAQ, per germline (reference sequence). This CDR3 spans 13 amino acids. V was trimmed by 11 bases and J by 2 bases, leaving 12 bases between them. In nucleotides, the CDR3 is TGTGCCGACGAGCGAGTTAACACCGGGGAGCTGTTTTTT. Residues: CADERVNTGELFF. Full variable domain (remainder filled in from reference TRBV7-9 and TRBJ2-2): DTGVSQNPRHKITKRGQNVTFRCDPISEHNRLYWYRQTLGQGPEFLTYFQNEAQLEKSRLLSDRFSAERPKGSFSTLEIQRTEQGDSAMYLCADERVNTGELFFGEGSRLTVL.

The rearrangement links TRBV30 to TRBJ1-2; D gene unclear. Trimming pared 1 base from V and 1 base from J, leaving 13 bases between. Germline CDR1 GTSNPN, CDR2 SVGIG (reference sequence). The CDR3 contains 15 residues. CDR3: CAWSEREGLNYGYTF. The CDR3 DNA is TGTGCCTGGAGTGAGAGGGAAGGGCTTAACTATGGCTACACCTTC. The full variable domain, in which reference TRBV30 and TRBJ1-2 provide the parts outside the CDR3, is SQTIHQWPATLVQPVGSPLSLECTVEGTSNPNLYWYRQAAGRGLQLLFYSVGIGQISSEVPQNLSASRPQDRQFILSSKKLLLSDSGFYLCAWSEREGLNYGYTFGSGTRLTVV.

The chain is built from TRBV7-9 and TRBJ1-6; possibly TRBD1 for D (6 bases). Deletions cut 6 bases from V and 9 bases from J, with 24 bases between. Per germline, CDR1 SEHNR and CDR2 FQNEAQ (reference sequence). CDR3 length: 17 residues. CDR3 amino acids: CASSLDSRGAQTSPLHF. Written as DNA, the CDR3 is TGTGCCAGCAGTCTAGATTCTCGGGGGGCCCAAACTTCACCCCTCCACTTT.

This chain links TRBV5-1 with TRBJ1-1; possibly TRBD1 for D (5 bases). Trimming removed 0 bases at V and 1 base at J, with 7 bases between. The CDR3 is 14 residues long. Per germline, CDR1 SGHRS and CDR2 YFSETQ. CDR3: CASSLGGANTEAFF. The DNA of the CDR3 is TGCGCCAGCAGCTTGGGGGGCGCGAACACTGAAGCTTTCTTT.

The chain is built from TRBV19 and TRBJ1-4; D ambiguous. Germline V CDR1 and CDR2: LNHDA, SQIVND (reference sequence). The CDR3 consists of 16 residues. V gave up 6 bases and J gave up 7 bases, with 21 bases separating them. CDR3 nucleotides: TGTGCCAGTAGCCTCGCGGGCCTCGCTTTCGGTGAAAAACTGTTTTTT. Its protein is CASSLAGLAFGEKLFF.

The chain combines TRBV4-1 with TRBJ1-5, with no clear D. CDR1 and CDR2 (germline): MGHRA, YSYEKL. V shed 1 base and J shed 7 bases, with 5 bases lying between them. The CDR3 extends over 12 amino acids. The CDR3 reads CASSQGAQPQHF. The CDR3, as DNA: TGCGCCAGCAGCCAAGGGGCCCAGCCCCAGCATTTT.